This T cell receptor beta chain came from a study of blood T cell repertoires in COVID-19. The overall study: From the United States, Italy and Spain came samples of acute and convalescent COVID-19.

Participant-given clinical history determined each cohort assignment. There are 14 residues in the CDR3. Germline CDR1 LGHDT, CDR2 YNNKEL (reference sequence). J gave up 6 bases and V 0 bases, and 2 bases lay outside the gene matches. Authors' data handling: For nucleated cells, counts were estimated from reference gene primer amplification. Some clones are missing from TCRdb's copy, which holds only in-frame ones; the method was immunoSEQ multiplex PCR. Clone size and the V and J calls come from that table; the DNA yielded D and trimming. The sample records about 320,000 clones, roughly 90% being singletons.

This sequence originates from a man in his sixties who had recovered from COVID-19. The chain has TRBV3-1 (or the pseudogene TRBV3-2) and TRBJ2-3, with TRBD2 matching 8 bases. The source material was PBMCs or T cells enriched from blood (not recorded which). CDR3 protein: CASSQEGLADTQYF. The CDR3 region has the DNA TGTGCCAGCAGCCAAGAAGGACTAGCTGATACGCAGTATTTT.